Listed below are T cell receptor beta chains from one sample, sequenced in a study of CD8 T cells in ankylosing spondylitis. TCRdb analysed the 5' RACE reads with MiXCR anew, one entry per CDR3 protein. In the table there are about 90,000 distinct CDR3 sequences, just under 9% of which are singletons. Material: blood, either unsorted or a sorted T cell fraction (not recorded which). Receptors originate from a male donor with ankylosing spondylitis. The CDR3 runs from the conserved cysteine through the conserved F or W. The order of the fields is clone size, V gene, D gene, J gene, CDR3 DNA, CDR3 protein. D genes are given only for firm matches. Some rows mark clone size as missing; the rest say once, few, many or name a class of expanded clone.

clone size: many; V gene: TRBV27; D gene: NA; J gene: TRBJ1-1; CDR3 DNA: TGTGCCAGCAGTTTAAGCAATTCGGGAACTGAAGCTTTCTTT; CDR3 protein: CASSLSNSGTEAFF
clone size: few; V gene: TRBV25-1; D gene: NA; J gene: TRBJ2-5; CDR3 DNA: TGTGCCAGCAGTGAATATCGTACCGGACTAAACCAAGAGACCCAGTACTTC; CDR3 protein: CASSEYRTGLNQETQYF
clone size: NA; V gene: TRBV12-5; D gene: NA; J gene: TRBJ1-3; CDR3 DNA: TGTGCTAGTGGTTTGCCATCGGGGCCCTTCTCTGGAAACACCATATATTTT; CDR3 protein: CASGLPSGPFSGNTIYF
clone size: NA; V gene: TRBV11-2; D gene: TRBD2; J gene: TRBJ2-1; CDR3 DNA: TGTGCCAGCAGCCAAGGACTAGCGGGAGTCCCCTACAATGAGCAGTTCTTC; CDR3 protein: CASSQGLAGVPYNEQFF
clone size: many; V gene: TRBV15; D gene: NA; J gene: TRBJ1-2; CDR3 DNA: TGTGCCACCAGCCCCAGCGGCGCCTATGGCTACACCTTC; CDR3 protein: CATSPSGAYGYTF
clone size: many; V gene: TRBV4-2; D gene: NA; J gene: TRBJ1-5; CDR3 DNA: TGTGCCAGCAGCCAAGAGGTACGGAGCAATCAGCCCCAGCATTTT; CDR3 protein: CASSQEVRSNQPQHF
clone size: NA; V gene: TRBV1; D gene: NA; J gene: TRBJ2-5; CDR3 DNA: TGCACCCCCCCGGGCCTAGCCCAAGAGACCCAGTACTTC; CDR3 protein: CTPPGLAQETQYF
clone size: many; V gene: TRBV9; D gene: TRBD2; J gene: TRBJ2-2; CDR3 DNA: TGTGCCAGCAGCGCCTCGACTAGCTTGGGGACCGGGGAGCTGTTTTTT; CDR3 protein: CASSASTSLGTGELFF
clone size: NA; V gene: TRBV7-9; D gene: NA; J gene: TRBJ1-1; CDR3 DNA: TGTGCCATTCGGACGGAGAACACTGAAGCTTTCTTT; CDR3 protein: CAIRTENTEAFF
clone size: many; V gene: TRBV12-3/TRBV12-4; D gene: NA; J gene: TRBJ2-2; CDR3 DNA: TGTGCCAGCACATCCGGTAGGGCGGTACATAACACCGGGGAGCTGTTTTTT; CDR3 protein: CASTSGRAVHNTGELFF
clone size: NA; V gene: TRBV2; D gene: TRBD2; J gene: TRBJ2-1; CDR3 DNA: TGTACCAGCAGTTTACCGCCGGGGACTAGCGGGACGGATGAGCAGTTCTTC; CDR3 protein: CTSSLPPGTSGTDEQFF
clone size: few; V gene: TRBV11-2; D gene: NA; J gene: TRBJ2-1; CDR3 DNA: TGTGCCAGCAGCTTAGAACTATTAGCGGCTTACAATGAGCAGTTCTTC; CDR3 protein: CASSLELLAAYNEQFF
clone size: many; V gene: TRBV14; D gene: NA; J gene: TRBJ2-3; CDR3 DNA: TGTGCCAGCAGCTCCCGGACTACCAGGGGAGATACGCAGTATTTT; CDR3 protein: CASSSRTTRGDTQYF
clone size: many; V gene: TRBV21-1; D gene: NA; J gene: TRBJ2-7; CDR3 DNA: TGTGCCAGCAGCTCCCTTGGGGGGGGCGAGTACGAGCAGTACTTC; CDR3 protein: CASSSLGGGEYEQYF
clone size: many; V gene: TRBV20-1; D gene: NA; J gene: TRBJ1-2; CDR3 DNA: TGCAGTGCTAGTGCGCGGACTAACTATGGCTACACCTTC; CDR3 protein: CSASARTNYGYTF
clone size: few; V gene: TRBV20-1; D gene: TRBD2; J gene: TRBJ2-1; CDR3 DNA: TGCAGTGCTAGAGATCGGGCTAGCGGGAGCTCCTACAATGAGCAGTTCTTC; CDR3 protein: CSARDRASGSSYNEQFF
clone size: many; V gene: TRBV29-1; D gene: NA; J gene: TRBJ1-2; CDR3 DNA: TGCAGCGTTGTCGAAGCTAACTATGGCTACACCTTC; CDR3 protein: CSVVEANYGYTF
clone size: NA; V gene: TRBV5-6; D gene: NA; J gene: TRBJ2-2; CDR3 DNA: TGTGCCAGGGGCCCCGGGACGAACACCGGGGAGCTGTTTTTT; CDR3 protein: CARGPGTNTGELFF
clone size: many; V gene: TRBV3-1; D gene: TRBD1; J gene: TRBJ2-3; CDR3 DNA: TGTGCCAGCAGCCAGGGGACAGGGGACCTCACAGATACGCAGTATTTT; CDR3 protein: CASSQGTGDLTDTQYF
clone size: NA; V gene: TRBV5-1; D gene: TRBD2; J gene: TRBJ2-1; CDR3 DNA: TGCGCCAGCTCGGGGACACTAGCGGGCCTCCAGAATGAGCAGTTCTTC; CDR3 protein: CASSGTLAGLQNEQFF
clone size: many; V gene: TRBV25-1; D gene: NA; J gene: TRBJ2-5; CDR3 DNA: TGTGCCAGCAGTGAAGGGGCAGGGCTGGAGACCCAGTACTTC; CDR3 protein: CASSEGAGLETQYF
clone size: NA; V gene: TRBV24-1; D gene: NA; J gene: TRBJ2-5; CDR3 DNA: TGTGCCACCAGCGATCACTATCAAGAGACCCAGTACTTC; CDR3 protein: CATSDHYQETQYF
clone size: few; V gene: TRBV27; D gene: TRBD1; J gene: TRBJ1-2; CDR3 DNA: TGTGCCAGCAGTGTTCTCCCGGGACAGGGTAACTATGGCTACACCTTC; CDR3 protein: CASSVLPGQGNYGYTF
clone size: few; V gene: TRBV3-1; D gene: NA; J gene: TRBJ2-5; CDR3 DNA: TGTGCCAGCCAAGGGAAGACCCAGTACTTC; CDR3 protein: CASQGKTQYF
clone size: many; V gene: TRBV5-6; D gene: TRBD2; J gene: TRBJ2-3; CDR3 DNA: TGTGCCAGCAGCTTGGTATCAGCGGGGAACACAGATACGCAGTATTTT; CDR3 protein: CASSLVSAGNTDTQYF
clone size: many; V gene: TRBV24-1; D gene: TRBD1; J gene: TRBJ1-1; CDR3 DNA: TGTGCCACCAGTGGGACAGGGGGAATGAACACTGAAGCTTTCTTT; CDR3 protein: CATSGTGGMNTEAFF
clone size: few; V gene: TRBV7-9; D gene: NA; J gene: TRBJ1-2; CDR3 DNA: TGTGCCAGCAGCTCACAGGGATCGTACTATGGCTACACCTTC; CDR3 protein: CASSSQGSYYGYTF
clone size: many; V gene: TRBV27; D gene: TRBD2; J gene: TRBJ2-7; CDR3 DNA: TGTGCCAGCAGCCCGGGACTAGCGACCTACGAGCAGTACTTC; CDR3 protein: CASSPGLATYEQYF
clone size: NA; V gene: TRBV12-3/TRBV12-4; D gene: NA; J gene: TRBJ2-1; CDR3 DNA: TGTGCCAGCACCGACCAAGTACGAGGGAAGAGGGATGAGCAGTTCTTC; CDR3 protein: CASTDQVRGKRDEQFF
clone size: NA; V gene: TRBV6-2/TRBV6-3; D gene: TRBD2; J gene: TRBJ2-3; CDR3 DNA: TGTGCCAGCAGTTACTTCGGGACTAGCGGGAGGGCCCTCTCCACAGATACGCAGTATTTT; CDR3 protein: CASSYFGTSGRALSTDTQYF
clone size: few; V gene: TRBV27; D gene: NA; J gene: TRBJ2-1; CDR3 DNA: TGTGCCAGCAGTCCGTTAGGGATGAATGAGCAGTTCTTC; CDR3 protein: CASSPLGMNEQFF
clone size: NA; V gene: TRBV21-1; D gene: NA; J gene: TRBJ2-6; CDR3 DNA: TGTGCCAGCAGCAAAAAGGAAGCTGGGGCCAACGTCCTGACTTTC; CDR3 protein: CASSKKEAGANVLTF
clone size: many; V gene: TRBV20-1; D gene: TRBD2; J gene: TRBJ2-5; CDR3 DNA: TGCAGTGCTAGAGAGGCTAGCGGGAGTGCCGGTATAGAGACCCAGTACTTC; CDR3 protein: CSAREASGSAGIETQYF
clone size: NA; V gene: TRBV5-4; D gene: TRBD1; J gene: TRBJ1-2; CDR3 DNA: TGTGCCAGCACCTCGACAGGGGCCAACTATGGCTACACCTTC; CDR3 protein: CASTSTGANYGYTF
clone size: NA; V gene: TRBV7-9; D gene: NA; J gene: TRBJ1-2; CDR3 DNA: TGTGCCAGCAGCCATGGGTTTGTAACAGGGTATAACTATGGCTACACCTTC; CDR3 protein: CASSHGFVTGYNYGYTF
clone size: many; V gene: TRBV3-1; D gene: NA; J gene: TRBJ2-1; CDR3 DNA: TGTGCCAGCAGCCAGGGGTCCAGGGGGGATGAGCAGTTCTTC; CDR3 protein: CASSQGSRGDEQFF
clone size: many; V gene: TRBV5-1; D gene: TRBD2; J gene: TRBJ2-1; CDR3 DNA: TGCGCCAGCAGCTTTATCGGCGGGAGCAATGAGCAGTTCTTC; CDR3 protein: CASSFIGGSNEQFF
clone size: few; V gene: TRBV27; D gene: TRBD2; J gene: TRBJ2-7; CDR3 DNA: TGTGCCAGCAGTTTATTCGCGGTGGGAGGGGAGCAGTACTTC; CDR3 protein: CASSLFAVGGEQYF
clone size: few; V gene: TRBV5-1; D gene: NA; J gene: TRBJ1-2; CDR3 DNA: TGCGCCAGCAGCTCTTCCGTTTTAGGCCCGGGGGGCTACACCTTC; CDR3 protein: CASSSSVLGPGGYTF
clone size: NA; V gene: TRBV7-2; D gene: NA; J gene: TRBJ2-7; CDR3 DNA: TGTGCCAGCAGCCCCGGACAGCCACCTTACTACGAGCAGTACTTC; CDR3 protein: CASSPGQPPYYEQYF
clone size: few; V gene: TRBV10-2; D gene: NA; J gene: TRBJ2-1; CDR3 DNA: TGCGCCAGCAGATCGGGCAACCAGTTCTTC; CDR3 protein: CASRSGNQFF
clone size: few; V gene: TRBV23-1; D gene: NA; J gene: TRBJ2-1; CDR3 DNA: TGCGCCAGCAGTCAAGGAACTCTGGACTACAATGAGCAGTTCTTC; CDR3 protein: CASSQGTLDYNEQFF
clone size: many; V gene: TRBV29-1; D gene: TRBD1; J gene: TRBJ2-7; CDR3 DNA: TGCAGCGTAGAGGACAGGTTCTACGAGCAGTACTTC; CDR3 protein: CSVEDRFYEQYF
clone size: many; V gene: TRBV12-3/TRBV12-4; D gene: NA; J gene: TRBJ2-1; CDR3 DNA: TGTGCCAGCAGCGGTGTTACTGAGCAGTTCTTC; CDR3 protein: CASSGVTEQFF
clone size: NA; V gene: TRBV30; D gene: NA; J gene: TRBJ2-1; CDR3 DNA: TGTGCCTCTTGGAGTTGGAAAGGGATTGAGCAGTTCTTC; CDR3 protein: CASWSWKGIEQFF
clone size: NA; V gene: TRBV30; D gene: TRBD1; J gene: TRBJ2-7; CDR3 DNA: TGTGCCTTCGAACCGGGACAGCACTCCTACGAGCAGTACTTC; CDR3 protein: CAFEPGQHSYEQYF
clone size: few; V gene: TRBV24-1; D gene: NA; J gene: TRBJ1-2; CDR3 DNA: TGTGCCACCAGTGATTTTTCAGTGTTCTATGGCTACACCTTC; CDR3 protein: CATSDFSVFYGYTF
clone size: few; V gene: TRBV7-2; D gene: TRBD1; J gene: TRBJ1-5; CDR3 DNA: TGTGCCAGCAGACCAGACAGGGGCAATCAGCCCCAGCATTTT; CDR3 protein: CASRPDRGNQPQHF
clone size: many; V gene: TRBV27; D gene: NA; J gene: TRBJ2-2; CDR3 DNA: TGTGCCAGCAGTCTCTACTTAGGGGGCACCGGGGAGCTGTTTTTT; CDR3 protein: CASSLYLGGTGELFF
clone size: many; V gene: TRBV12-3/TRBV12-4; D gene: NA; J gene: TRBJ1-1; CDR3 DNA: TGTGCCAGCAGTTTAACCGGCTGGCCTTTCTTT; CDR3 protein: CASSLTGWPFF
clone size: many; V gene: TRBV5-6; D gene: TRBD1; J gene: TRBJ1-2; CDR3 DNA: TGTGCCAGCACCTCGACAGGGGCCTCTGGCTACACCTTC; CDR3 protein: CASTSTGASGYTF
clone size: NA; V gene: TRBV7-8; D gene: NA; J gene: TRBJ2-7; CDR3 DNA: TGTGCCAGCAGTATAGATCGACCGGTGAGCTCCTACGAGCAGTACTTC; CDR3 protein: CASSIDRPVSSYEQYF
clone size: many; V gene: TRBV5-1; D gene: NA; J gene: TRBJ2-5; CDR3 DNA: TGCGCCAGCAGCTTGGACAGCCAAGAGACCCAGTACTTC; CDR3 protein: CASSLDSQETQYF
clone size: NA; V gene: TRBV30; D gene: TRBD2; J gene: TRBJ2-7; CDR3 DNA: TGTGCCTGGAGTGTAGGGCTAGCGGGGTACGAGCAGTACTTC; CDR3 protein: CAWSVGLAGYEQYF
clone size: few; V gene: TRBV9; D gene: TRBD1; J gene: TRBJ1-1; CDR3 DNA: TGTGCCAGCAGCGAGACAGGGTCCATGAACACTGAAGCTTTCTTT; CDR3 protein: CASSETGSMNTEAFF
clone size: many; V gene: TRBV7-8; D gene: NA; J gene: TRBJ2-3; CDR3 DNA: TGTGCCAGCAGCGTCGGGACTTCCCACACAGATACGCAGTATTTT; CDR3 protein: CASSVGTSHTDTQYF
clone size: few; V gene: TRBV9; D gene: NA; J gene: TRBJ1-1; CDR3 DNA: TGTGCCAGCAGCGTAGGCAGAAGTGGAACTGAAGCTTTCTTT; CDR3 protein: CASSVGRSGTEAFF
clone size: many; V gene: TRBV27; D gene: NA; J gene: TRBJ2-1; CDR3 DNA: TGTGCCACCTCCCACGCGGGGGAGCAGTTCTTC; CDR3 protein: CATSHAGEQFF
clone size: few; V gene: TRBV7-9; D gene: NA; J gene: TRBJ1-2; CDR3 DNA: TGTGCCAGCAGCTTAGAGGACAGATCTAACTATGGCTACACCTTC; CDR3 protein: CASSLEDRSNYGYTF